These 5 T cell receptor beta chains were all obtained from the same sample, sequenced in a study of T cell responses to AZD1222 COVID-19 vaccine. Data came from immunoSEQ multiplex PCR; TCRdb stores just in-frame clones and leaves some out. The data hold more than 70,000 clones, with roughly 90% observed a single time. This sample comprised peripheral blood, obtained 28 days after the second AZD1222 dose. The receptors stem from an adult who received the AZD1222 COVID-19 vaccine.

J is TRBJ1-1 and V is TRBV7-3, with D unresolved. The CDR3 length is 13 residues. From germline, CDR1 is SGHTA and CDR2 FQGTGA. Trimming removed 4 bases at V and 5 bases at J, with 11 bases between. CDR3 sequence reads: CASSSGRETEAFF. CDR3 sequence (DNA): TGTGCCAGCAGCTCCGGACGGGAAACTGAAGCTTTCTTT.

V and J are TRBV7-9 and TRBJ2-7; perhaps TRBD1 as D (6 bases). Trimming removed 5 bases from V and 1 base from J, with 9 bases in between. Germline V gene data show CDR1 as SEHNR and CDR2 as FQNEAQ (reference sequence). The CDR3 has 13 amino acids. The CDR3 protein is CASSLDRSYEQYF. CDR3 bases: TGTGCCAGCAGCCTCGACAGGTCCTACGAGCAGTACTTC.

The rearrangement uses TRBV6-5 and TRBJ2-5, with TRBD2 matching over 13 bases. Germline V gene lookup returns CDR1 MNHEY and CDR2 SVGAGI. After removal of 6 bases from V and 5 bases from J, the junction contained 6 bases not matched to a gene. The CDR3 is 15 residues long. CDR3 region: CASRTLAGGSETQYF. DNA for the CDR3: TGTGCCAGCAGGACACTAGCGGGAGGGAGTGAGACCCAGTACTTC.

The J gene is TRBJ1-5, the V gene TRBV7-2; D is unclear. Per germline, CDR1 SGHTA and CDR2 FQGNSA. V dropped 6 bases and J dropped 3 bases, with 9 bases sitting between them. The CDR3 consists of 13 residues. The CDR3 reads CASSSQNNQPQHF. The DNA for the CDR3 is TGTGCCAGCAGTTCCCAGAACAATCAGCCCCAGCATTTT.

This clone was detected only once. This CDR3 is CASSLALGQGLNEQYF. The CDR3 bases are TGTGCCAGCAGCTTAGCGCTGGGACAGGGATTGAACGAGCAGTACTTC. The chain joins TRBV7-9 to TRBJ2-7; 9 nucleotides line up with TRBD1. The CDR3 is 16 residues long. The trim removed 0 bases at V and 5 bases at J, leaving 8 bases unmatched. CDR1 is SEHNR and CDR2 is FQNEAQ in the germline V gene (reference sequence).